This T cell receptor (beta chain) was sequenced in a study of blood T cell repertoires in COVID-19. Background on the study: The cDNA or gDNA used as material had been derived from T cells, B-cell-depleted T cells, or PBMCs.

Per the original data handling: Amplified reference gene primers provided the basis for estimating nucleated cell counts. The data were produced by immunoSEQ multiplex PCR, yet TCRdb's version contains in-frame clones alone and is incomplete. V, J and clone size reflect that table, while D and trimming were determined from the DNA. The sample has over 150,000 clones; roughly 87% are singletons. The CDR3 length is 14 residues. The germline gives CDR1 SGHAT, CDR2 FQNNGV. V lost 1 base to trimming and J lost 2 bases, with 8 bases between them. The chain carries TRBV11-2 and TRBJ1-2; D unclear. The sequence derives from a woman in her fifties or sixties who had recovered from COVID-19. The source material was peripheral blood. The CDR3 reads CASSLGVRNYGYTF. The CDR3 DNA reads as TGTGCCAGCAGCTTAGGGGTGCGGAACTATGGCTACACCTTC.